These 4 T cell receptor beta chains were sequenced from one sample in a study of control samples from healthy donors and cancer patients. The data were produced by immunoSEQ multiplex PCR, yet TCRdb's version contains in-frame clones alone and is incomplete. In the table there are roughly 43,000 clones, around 87% of which are singletons. Sample: PBMCs. The source of these receptors is a woman aged 60-75 years with lung cancer.

V and J are TRBV27 and TRBJ1-2, with 7 bases identical to TRBD1. Germline V gene data show CDR1 as MNHEY and CDR2 as SMNVEV (reference sequence). The CDR3 covers 15 residues. V trimming: 3 bases; J trimming: 0 bases; junction bases outside the gene matches: 4. CDR3 DNA sequence: TGTGCCAGCAGTTTCGGGACAGATGCTAACTATGGCTACACCTTC. It codes for CASSFGTDANYGYTF.

This chain uses TRBV29-1 with TRBJ1-2; no definite D call. The CDR3 loop spans 16 amino acids. The V end lost 3 bases, the J end lost 4 bases, and 21 bases lay between the germline ends. CDR1 is SQVTM, CDR2 ANQGSEA, per germline. The CDR3 protein is CSVDGMGSWSTYGYTF. The CDR3 DNA reads as TGCAGCGTTGATGGCATGGGGTCTTGGAGTACCTATGGCTACACCTTC.

The chain has TRBV5-1 and TRBJ1-2; D is possibly TRBD1 (6 bases). The germline gives CDR1 SGHRS, CDR2 YFSETQ. Trimming removed 5 bases from V and 4 bases from J, with 15 bases in between. This CDR3 comprises 14 residues. The DNA for the CDR3 is TGCGCCAGCAGTTATGTAGGGGGTACCTATGGCTACACCTTC. Translation gives CASSYVGGTYGYTF.

This chain links TRBV11-2 with TRBJ1-2; 7 positions match TRBD1. The CDR3 sequence is 13 residues long. Germline V gene lookup returns CDR1 SGHAT and CDR2 FQNNGV. The ends lost 3 bases at V and 8 bases at J; junction bases unmatched: 6. Here the CDR3 reads CASSFDRARGYTF. The CDR3 DNA is TGTGCCAGCAGCTTTGACAGGGCTCGAGGCTACACCTTC.